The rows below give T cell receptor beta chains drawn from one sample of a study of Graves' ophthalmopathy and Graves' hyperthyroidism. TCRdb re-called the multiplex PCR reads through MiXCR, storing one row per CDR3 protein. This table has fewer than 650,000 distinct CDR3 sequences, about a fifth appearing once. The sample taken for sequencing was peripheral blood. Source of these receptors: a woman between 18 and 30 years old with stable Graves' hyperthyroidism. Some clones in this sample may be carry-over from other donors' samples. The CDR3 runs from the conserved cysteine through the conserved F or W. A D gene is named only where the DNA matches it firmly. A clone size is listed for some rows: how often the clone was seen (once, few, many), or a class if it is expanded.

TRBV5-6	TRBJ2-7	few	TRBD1	TGTGCCAGCAGCCCGGGGACAGCGGCCCTCTGGGAGCAGTACTTC	CASSPGTAALWEQYF
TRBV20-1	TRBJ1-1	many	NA	TGCAGTGCTAGAGAGGGGACGCCACCGGCGACTTTCTTT	CSAREGTPPATFF
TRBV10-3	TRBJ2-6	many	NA	TGTGCCACCGAGGAAGGCGACTCTGGGGCCAACGTCCTGACTTTC	CATEEGDSGANVLTF
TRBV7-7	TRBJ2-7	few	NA	TGTGCTAGCAGCTTAGGGCGGGGATTAGGTAACGAGCAGTACTTC	CASSLGRGLGNEQYF
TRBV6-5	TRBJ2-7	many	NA	TGTGCCAGCAGTTACGCTGCTACAGGGCTACTCGACGAGCAGTACTTC	CASSYAATGLLDEQYF
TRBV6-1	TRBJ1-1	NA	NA	TGTGCCAGCACCTTAGGAGCAGGCCCTGAAGCTTTCTTT	CASTLGAGPEAFF
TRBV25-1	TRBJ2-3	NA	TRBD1	TGTGCCAGCAGTGAATACACGGGACAGACAACAGATACGCAGTATTTT	CASSEYTGQTTDTQYF
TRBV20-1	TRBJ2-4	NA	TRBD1	TGCAGTGCTAGAAAGGACAGGGGAAACATTCAGTACTTC	CSARKDRGNIQYF
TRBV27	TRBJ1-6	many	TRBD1	TGTGCCAGCAGTTGGATGGGACAGTTCAATTCACCCCTCCACTTT	CASSWMGQFNSPLHF
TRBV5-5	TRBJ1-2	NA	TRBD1	TGTGCCAGCAGCTTAGGCCCCGGACAGGACTATGGCTACACCTTC	CASSLGPGQDYGYTF
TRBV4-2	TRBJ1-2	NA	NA	TGTGCCAGCAGCCCCCTGGAAGGGAGGAACTATGGCTACACCTTC	CASSPLEGRNYGYTF
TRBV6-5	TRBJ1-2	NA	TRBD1	TGTGCCAGCAGTTACGGAACAGGGGTCTATGGCTACACCTTC	CASSYGTGVYGYTF
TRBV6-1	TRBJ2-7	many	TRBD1	TGTGCTAGCGGTGACAGGGGCTACGAGCAGTACTTC	CASGDRGYEQYF
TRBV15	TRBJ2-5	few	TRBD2	TGTGCCACCAGCAGAGATCGTAGCGGGAGTAGGCAGACCCAGTACTTC	CATSRDRSGSRQTQYF
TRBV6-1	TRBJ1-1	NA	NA	TGTGCCAGCATGCGACAGAGGAACACTGAAGCTTTCTTT	CASMRQRNTEAFF
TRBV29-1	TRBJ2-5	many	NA	TGCAGCGCCCTAGAACAAGAGACCCAGTACTTC	CSALEQETQYF
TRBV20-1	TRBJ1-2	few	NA	TGCAGTGCTAGAGGGGACATCGGCGATATGCTCTATGGCTACACCTTC	CSARGDIGDMLYGYTF
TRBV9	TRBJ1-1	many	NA	TGTGCCAGCAACGGAGGTCAGGTGGGCACTGAAGCTTTCTTT	CASNGGQVGTEAFF
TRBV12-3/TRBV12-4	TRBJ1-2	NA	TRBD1	TGTGCCAGCAGCCCTGGGACAGCAAGATCACATGGCTACACCTTC	CASSPGTARSHGYTF
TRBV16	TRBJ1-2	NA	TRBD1	TGTGCCAGCAGCCGGGACAGGGTTACCTATGGCTACACCTTC	CASSRDRVTYGYTF
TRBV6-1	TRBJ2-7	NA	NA	TGTGCCAGCGCTCTCAGGGTGTCCTACGAGCAGTACTTC	CASALRVSYEQYF
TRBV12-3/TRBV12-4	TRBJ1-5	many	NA	TGTGCCAGCAGCCAGGGACAATTTAATCAGCCCCAGCATTTT	CASSQGQFNQPQHF
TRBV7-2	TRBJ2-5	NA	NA	TGTGCCAGCAGCTTAGCCCCGGGCGGGGTTGGGGAGACCCAGTACTTC	CASSLAPGGVGETQYF
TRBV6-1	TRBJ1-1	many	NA	TGTGCCAGCAGTCCTGGCGTTACTGAAGCTTTCTTT	CASSPGVTEAFF
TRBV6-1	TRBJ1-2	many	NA	TGTGCCAGCAGTAGCCGCATGGCCGGGGGAGGAAACTATGGCTACACCTTC	CASSSRMAGGGNYGYTF
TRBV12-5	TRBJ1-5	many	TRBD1	TGTGCTAGTGGTTTGCCCGGACAGGGAAGGCAGCCCCAGCATTTT	CASGLPGQGRQPQHF
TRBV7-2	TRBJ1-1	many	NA	TGTGCCAGCAGCTTAGCGGGCAGGGTAGTGACTGAAGCTTTCTTT	CASSLAGRVVTEAFF
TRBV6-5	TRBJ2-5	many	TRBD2	TGTGCCAGCAGTTACTTGAGCGGGGGTGGGATAAAGCTCCAGTACTTC	CASSYLSGGGIKLQYF
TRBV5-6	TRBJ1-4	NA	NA	TGTGCCAGCAGCGCCGACCTCTCAACTAATGAAAAACTGTTTTTT	CASSADLSTNEKLFF
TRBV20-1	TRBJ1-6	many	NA	TGCAGTGCTCGAGGGACCGACGCTAATTCACCCCTCCACTTT	CSARGTDANSPLHF
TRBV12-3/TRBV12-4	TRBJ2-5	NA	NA	TGTGCCAGCAACCCCGACCAGGACAGAAAAGAGACCCAGTACTTC	CASNPDQDRKETQYF
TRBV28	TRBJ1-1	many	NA	TGTGCCAGCAGTCTCCCCGGTCTGGGTGGGGCTTTCTTT	CASSLPGLGGAFF
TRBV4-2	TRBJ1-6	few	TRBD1	TGTGCCAGCAGCCAAGCTCCCGTGGGACAGTATAATTCACCCCTCCACTTT	CASSQAPVGQYNSPLHF
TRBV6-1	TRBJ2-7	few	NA	TGTGCCAGCAGTGAACTCTACAACGAGCAGTACTTC	CASSELYNEQYF
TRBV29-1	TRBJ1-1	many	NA	TGCAGCGTTGAAGAGGGGGCTTGGGGTGCTGAAGCTTTCTTT	CSVEEGAWGAEAFF
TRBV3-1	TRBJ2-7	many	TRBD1	TGTGCCAGCAGCCACCTACAGGGGAACGAGCAGTACTTC	CASSHLQGNEQYF
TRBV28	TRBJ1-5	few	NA	TGTGCCAGCAGTTTGGGGGGGTACGGCAATCAGCCCCAGCATTTT	CASSLGGYGNQPQHF
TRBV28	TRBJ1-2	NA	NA	TGTGCCAGCTACAGGCGTGGCGGCTACACCTTC	CASYRRGGYTF